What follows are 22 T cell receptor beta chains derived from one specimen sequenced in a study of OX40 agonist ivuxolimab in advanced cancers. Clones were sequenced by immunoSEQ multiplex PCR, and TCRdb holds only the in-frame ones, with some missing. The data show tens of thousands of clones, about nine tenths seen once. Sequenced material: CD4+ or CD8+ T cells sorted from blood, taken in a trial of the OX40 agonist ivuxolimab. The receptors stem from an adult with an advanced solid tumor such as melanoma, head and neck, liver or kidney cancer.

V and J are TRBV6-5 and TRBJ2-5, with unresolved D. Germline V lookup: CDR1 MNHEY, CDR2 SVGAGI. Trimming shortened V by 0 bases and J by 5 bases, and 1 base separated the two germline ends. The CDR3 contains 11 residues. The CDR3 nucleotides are TGTGCCAGCAGTTACTCGGAGACCCAGTACTTC. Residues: CASSYSETQYF.

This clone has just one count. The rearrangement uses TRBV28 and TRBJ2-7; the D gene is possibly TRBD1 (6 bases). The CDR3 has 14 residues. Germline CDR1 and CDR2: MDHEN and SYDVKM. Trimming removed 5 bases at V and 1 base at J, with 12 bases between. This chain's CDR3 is CASSAPQGSYEQYF. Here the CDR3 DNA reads TGTGCCAGCAGTGCCCCACAGGGTTCCTACGAGCAGTACTTC.

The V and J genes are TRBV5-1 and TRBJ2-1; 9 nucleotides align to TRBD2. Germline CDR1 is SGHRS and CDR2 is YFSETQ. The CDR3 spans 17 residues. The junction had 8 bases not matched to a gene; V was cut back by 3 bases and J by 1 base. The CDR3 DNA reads TGCGCCAGCAGCTCATCGGCTAGCGGGGTTTCCTACAATGAGCAGTTCTTC. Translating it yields CASSSSASGVSYNEQFF.

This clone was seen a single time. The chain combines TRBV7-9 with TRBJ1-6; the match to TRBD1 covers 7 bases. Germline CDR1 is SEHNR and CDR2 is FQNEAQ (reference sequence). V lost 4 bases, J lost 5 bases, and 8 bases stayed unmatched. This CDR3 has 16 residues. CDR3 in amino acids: CASSSSGQLDNSPLHF. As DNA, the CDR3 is TGTGCCAGCAGCTCGTCGGGACAGCTGGATAATTCACCCCTCCACTTT. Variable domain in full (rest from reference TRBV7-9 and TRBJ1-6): DTGVSQNPRHKITKRGQNVTFRCDPISEHNRLYWYRQTLGQGPEFLTYFQNEAQLEKSRLLSDRFSAERPKGSFSTLEIQRTEQGDSAMYLCASSSSGQLDNSPLHFGNGTRLTVT.

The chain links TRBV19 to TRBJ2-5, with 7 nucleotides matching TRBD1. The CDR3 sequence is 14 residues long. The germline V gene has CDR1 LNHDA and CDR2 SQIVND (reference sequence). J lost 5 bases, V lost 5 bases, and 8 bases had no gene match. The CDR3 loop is CASSVFGRGETQYF. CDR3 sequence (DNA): TGTGCCAGTAGTGTCTTCGGCAGGGGGGAGACCCAGTACTTC.

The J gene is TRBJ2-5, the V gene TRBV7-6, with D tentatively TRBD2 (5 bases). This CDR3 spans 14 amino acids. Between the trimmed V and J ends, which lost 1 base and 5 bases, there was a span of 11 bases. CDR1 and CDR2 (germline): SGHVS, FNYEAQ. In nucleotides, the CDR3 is TGTGCCAGCAGCTTAGGGGGAGTACTGGAGACCCAGTACTTC. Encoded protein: CASSLGGVLETQYF.

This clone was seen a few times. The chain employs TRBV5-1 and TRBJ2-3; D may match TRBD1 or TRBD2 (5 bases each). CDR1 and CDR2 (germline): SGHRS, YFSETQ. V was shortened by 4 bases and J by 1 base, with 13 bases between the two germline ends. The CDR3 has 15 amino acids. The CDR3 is CASSLGTVGTDTQYF. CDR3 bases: TGCGCCAGCAGCCTAGGGACGGTAGGCACAGATACGCAGTATTTT.

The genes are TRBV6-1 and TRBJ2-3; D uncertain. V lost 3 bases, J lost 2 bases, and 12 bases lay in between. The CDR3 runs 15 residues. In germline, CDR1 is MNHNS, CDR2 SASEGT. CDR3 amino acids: CASSEIDGPTDTQYF. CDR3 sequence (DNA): TGTGCCAGCAGTGAGATTGACGGTCCCACAGATACGCAGTATTTT.

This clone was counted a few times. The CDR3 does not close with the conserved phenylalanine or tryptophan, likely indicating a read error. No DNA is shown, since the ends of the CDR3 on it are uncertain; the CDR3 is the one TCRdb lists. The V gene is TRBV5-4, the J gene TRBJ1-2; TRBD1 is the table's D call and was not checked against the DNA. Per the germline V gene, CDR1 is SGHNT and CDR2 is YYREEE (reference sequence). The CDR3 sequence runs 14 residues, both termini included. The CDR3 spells CASSSGTGGWSGSV.

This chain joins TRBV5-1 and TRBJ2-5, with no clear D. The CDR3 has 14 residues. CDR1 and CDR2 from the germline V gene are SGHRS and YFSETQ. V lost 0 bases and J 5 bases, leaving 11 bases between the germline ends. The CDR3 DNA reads TGCGCCAGCAGCTTGGCCCCCCAATCGGAGACCCAGTACTTC. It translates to CASSLAPQSETQYF. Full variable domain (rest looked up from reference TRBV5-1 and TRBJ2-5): KAGVTQTPRYLIKTRGQQVTLSCSPISGHRSVSWYQQTPGQGLQFLFEYFSETQRNKGNFPGRFSGRQFSNSRSEMNVSTLELGDSALYLCASSLAPQSETQYFGPGTRLLVL.

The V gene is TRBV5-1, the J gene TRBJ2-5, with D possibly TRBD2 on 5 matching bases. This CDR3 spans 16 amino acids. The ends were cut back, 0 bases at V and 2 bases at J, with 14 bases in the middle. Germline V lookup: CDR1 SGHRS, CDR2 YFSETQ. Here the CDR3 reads CASSLAARTGQETQYF. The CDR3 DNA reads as TGCGCCAGCAGCTTGGCCGCGCGTACGGGGCAAGAGACCCAGTACTTC.

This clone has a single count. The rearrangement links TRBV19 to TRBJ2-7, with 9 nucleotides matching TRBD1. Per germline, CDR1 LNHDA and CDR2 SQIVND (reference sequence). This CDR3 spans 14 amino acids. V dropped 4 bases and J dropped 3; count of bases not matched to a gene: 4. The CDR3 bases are TGTGCCAGTAGTAGAGACAGGGGGAGCTACGAGCAGTACTTC. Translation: CASSRDRGSYEQYF.

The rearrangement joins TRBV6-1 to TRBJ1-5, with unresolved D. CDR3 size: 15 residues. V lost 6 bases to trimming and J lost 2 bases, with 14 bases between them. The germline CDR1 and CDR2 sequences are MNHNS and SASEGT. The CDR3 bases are TGTGCCAGCAGGGATCTCGGACTGGGCAATCAGCCCCAGCATTTT. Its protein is CASRDLGLGNQPQHF.

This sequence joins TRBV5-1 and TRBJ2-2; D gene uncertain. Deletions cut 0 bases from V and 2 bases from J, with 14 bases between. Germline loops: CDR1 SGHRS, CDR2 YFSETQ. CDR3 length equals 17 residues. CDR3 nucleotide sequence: TGCGCCAGCAGCTTGGTCCAGCTATCCCTCAACACCGGGGAGCTGTTTTTT. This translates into CASSLVQLSLNTGELFF.

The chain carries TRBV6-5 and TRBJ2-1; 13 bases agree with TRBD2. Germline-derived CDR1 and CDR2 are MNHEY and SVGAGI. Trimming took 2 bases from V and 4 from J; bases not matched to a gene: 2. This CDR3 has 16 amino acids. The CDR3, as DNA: TGTGCCAGCAGTTACAGGACTAGCGGGAGTTACAATGAGCAGTTCTTC. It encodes CASSYRTSGSYNEQFF.

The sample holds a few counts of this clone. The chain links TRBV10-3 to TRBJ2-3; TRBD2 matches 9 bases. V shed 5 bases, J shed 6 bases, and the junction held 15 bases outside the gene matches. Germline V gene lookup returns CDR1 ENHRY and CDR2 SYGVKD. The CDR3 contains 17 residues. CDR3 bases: TGTGCCATCAGTCTCCCCAGGGCTAGCGGGACTGGGGATACGCAGTATTTT. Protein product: CAISLPRASGTGDTQYF.

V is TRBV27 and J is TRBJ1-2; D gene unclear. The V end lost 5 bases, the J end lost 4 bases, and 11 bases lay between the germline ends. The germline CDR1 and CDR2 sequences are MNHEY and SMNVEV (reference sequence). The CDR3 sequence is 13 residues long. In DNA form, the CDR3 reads TGTGCCAGCAGTCAAGGAGGATTCTATGGCTACACCTTC. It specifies CASSQGGFYGYTF.

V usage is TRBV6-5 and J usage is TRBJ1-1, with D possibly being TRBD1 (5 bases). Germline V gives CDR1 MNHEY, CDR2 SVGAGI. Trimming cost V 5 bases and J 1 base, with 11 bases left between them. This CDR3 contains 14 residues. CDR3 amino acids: CASSRDLRNTEAFF. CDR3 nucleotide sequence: TGTGCCAGCAGTCGGGACCTCAGGAACACTGAAGCTTTCTTT.

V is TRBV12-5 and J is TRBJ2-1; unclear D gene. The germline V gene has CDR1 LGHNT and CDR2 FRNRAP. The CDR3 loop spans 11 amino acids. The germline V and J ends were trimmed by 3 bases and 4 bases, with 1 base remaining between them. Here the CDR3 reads CASGLYNEQFF. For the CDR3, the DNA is TGTGCTAGTGGTTTATACAATGAGCAGTTCTTC.

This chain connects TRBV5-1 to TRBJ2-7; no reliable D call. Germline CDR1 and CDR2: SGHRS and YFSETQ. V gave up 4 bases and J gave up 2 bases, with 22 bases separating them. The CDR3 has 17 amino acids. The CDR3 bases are TGCGCCAGCAGCGTGGCCTCCTCGGTCGGCGTTCCCTACGAGCAGTACTTC. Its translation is CASSVASSVGVPYEQYF. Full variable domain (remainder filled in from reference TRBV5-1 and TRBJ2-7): KAGVTQTPRYLIKTRGQQVTLSCSPISGHRSVSWYQQTPGQGLQFLFEYFSETQRNKGNFPGRFSGRQFSNSRSEMNVSTLELGDSALYLCASSVASSVGVPYEQYFGPGTRLTVT.

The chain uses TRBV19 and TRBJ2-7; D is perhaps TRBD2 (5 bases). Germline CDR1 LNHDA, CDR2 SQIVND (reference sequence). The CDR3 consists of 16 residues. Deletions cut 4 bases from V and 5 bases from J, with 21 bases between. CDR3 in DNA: TGTGCCAGTAGTAAAGCCGGGCCGCGGGCACTCCACGAGCAGTACTTC. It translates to CASSKAGPRALHEQYF.

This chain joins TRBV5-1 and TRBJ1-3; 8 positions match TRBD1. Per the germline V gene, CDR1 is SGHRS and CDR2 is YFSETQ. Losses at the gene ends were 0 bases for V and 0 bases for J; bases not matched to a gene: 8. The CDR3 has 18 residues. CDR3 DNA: TGCGCCAGCAGCTTGGATTCCGGGACAGGCCGCTCTGGAAACACCATATATTTT. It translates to CASSLDSGTGRSGNTIYF.